This TCR beta chain was sequenced in a study of T cell responses to AZD1222 COVID-19 vaccine (dated by TCRdb to the early 2020s). At the level of the whole study: AZD1222 recipients with second doses at about 4 weeks or about 12 weeks were pooled, because spike-specific TCR depth and breadth did not differ between schedules. TCR sequencing was performed for about 240 trial participants, of whom about 200 were given two doses of AZD1222 and about 25 were given two doses of MenACWY control vaccine. Trial participants were enrolled into age subgroups of 18-55, 56-69 and 70-plus years, which contained about 160, 30 and 59 TCR-sequenced participants, respectively. General study outcomes and caveats: Only five or six AZD1222 recipients were SARS-CoV-2 seropositive at baseline, limiting conclusions about previously exposed vaccinees. A significant rise in spike-specific TCR breadth and depth was observed after two AZD1222 doses relative to day 0 and relative to MenACWY recipients. The 56-69-year group was small, and its depth increase did not reach significance, likely because of low power. The whole spike protein was spanned by vaccine-associated CD4 TCRs, and dominant responses were seen in regions 160-218 and 743-854. Reportedly, almost half of the unique spike-specific TCRs recognized epitopes lying outside the regions that are mutated in the B.1.351 and B.1.1.7 variants. Because no day 14 peak-response samples were available, repertoires were characterized only after the peak T cell response. Participants were mostly white British, with more females than males. The authors suggested clonal diversity may have been underestimated.

In the paper's terms, the time point label means: baseline before first vaccination. Samples from vaccinated people were obtained from the UK trials COV001 and COV002, which included a single-blind randomized controlled phase 2/3 trial of AZD1222 (ChAdOx1 nCoV-19) in healthy adults. For TCRbeta chain sequencing, PBMC samples from trial participants were taken at day 0 and at day 28 after the second dose. Including the terminal cysteine and phenylalanine, the CDR3 comprises 14 residues. Just CDR3 DNA is preserved here, 42 bases in frame from base 1. V ends up 3 bases short and J 3 bases short, with an unmatched junction base count of 4. CDR1 is given as SGHTA and CDR2 as FQGNSA, both from the germline V gene. The CDR3 regions of human TCRbeta chains were analyzed by immunosequencing. For the original study's pipeline: Repertoire TCRs were matched against a reference library of SARS-CoV-2-specific TCRs generated with the MIRA antigen-specificity platform. Breadth was defined as the fraction of unique TCRs that were SARS-CoV-2-associated, and depth was defined as the fraction of total T cells that were SARS-CoV-2-associated. Using the MIRA data, every spike-specific TCR was mapped to the spike region that the TCR reacted to and assigned to either a CD4 or a CD8 class. Log10-transformed breadth and depth values were compared by one-way ANOVA with Sidak's multiple comparisons tests. TCRdb obtained this table from immuneACCESS and retained in-frame rearrangements with V and J assigned. These tables miss some clones; where compared with another copy, unresolved V genes account for less than half of the shortfall, and the remainder is unexplained. The V and J calls and clone size were taken over from that table, and D and trimming were inferred from the DNA. The sample table records around 100,000 clones; around nine tenths of these occur just once. The ten largest clonotypes hold roughly 15% of the sample.

On this clone itself: The antigen this receptor binds is unknown. Base qualities are missing; no much larger clone stands one base away.

The sample in question was peripheral blood, obtained on day 0 of AZD1222 vaccination. The TCR sequence derives from an adult in good health. The chain employs TRBV7-2 and TRBJ1-2, with 7 middle bases fitting TRBD1. The bases are TGTGCCAGCAGCTTTATAACAGGGGACTATGGCTACACCTTC. The resulting protein is CASSFITGDYGYTF.